Listed below are T cell receptor beta chains from one sample, sequenced in a study of blood T cell repertoires in COVID-19. TCRdb's copy holds only in-frame clones and misses some; the assay was immunoSEQ multiplex PCR. This table has about 200,000 clones, roughly 82% appearing once. Sequenced: PBMCs or T cells enriched from blood (not recorded which). The receptor source for this set is a man aged 40-49 years with acute COVID-19. Both conserved end residues are part of each CDR3. The D gene is left open where the match is weak. Clone size is shown for a subset of rows, as once, few, many or a class of expanded clone.

clone size: few
D gene: -
V gene: TRBV19
J gene: TRBJ1-4
CDR3 protein: CASSPLGGPGEKLFF
CDR3 DNA: TGTGCCAGTAGCCCTCTCGGGGGGCCCGGTGAAAAACTGTTTTTT

clone size: -
D gene: -
V gene: TRBV18
J gene: TRBJ1-3
CDR3 protein: CASSPNTGQSSGNTIYF
CDR3 DNA: TGTGCCAGCTCACCAAACACAGGGCAAAGCTCTGGAAACACCATATATTTT

clone size: -
D gene: TRBD2
V gene: TRBV28
J gene: TRBJ2-7
CDR3 protein: CASRSRLAGIIGYEQYF
CDR3 DNA: TGTGCCAGCAGATCACGACTAGCGGGAATAATTGGCTACGAGCAGTACTTC

clone size: -
D gene: TRBD1
V gene: TRBV19
J gene: TRBJ2-2
CDR3 protein: CATVGQGLIGELFF
CDR3 DNA: TGTGCCACCGTCGGACAGGGTCTAATCGGGGAGCTGTTTTTT

clone size: -
D gene: TRBD2
V gene: TRBV18
J gene: TRBJ2-7
CDR3 protein: CASSPLSGSYEQYF
CDR3 DNA: TGTGCCAGCTCACCACTAAGCGGGAGTTACGAGCAGTACTTC

clone size: -
D gene: -
V gene: TRBV3-1/TRBV3-2
J gene: TRBJ2-1
CDR3 protein: CASSLQGYEQFF
CDR3 DNA: TGTGCCAGCAGCCTTCAGGGGTACGAGCAGTTCTTC

clone size: -
D gene: -
V gene: TRBV7-9
J gene: TRBJ2-1
CDR3 protein: CANPRVDYEQFF
CDR3 DNA: TGTGCCAACCCCCGGGTTGATTATGAGCAGTTCTTC

clone size: -
D gene: TRBD2
V gene: TRBV4-1
J gene: TRBJ2-2
CDR3 protein: CASSQGTSGRSTGELFF
CDR3 DNA: TGCGCCAGCAGCCAAGGCACTAGCGGGAGGTCCACCGGGGAGCTGTTTTTT

clone size: -
D gene: -
V gene: TRBV5-1
J gene: TRBJ2-1
CDR3 protein: CASSVNRGEQFF
CDR3 DNA: TGCGCCAGCAGCGTTAATCGGGGTGAGCAGTTCTTC

clone size: -
D gene: TRBD1
V gene: TRBV29-1
J gene: TRBJ2-3
CDR3 protein: CSVVTGGTDTQYF
CDR3 DNA: TGCAGCGTTGTAACAGGGGGCACAGATACGCAGTATTTT

clone size: once
D gene: -
V gene: TRBV27
J gene: TRBJ2-1
CDR3 protein: CASSSNRDGNEQFF
CDR3 DNA: TGTGCCAGCAGTTCCAACAGGGACGGTAATGAGCAGTTCTTC

clone size: once
D gene: -
V gene: TRBV19
J gene: TRBJ2-1
CDR3 protein: CASIGSYNEQFF
CDR3 DNA: TGTGCCAGTATCGGCTCCTACAATGAGCAGTTCTTC

clone size: -
D gene: TRBD1
V gene: TRBV5-5
J gene: TRBJ2-2
CDR3 protein: CASSLPQGENTGELFF
CDR3 DNA: TGTGCCAGCAGCTTGCCCCAGGGGGAAAACACCGGGGAGCTGTTTTTT

clone size: -
D gene: -
V gene: TRBV6-5
J gene: TRBJ1-2
CDR3 protein: CASSPFPTGRYGYTF
CDR3 DNA: TGTGCCAGCAGCCCCTTTCCGACAGGACGCTATGGCTACACCTTC

clone size: -
D gene: TRBD2
V gene: TRBV4-2
J gene: TRBJ2-1
CDR3 protein: CASSTGLGYYNEQFF
CDR3 DNA: TGTGCCAGCAGCACGGGACTAGGGTATTACAATGAGCAGTTCTTC

clone size: -
D gene: TRBD1
V gene: TRBV12-5
J gene: TRBJ1-1
CDR3 protein: CASGWDRGTEAFF
CDR3 DNA: TGTGCTAGTGGTTGGGACAGGGGCACTGAAGCTTTCTTT

clone size: -
D gene: -
V gene: TRBV7-8
J gene: TRBJ1-1
CDR3 protein: CASSLGGVNTEAFF
CDR3 DNA: TGTGCCAGCAGCTTGGGGGGGGTGAACACTGAAGCTTTCTTT

clone size: -
D gene: TRBD1
V gene: TRBV4-1
J gene: TRBJ2-7
CDR3 protein: CASSPSGTASYEQYF
CDR3 DNA: TGCGCCAGCAGCCCCTCCGGGACAGCGTCCTACGAGCAGTACTTC

clone size: -
D gene: -
V gene: TRBV6-1
J gene: TRBJ2-7
CDR3 protein: CASSETATPGEQYF
CDR3 DNA: TGTGCCAGCAGTGAGACAGCAACGCCAGGCGAGCAGTACTTC

clone size: -
D gene: -
V gene: TRBV9
J gene: TRBJ1-2
CDR3 protein: CASSASAGREGYTF
CDR3 DNA: TGTGCCAGCAGTGCTTCAGCAGGAAGGGAGGGCTACACCTTC

clone size: -
D gene: TRBD1
V gene: TRBV10-3
J gene: TRBJ2-3
CDR3 protein: CAISPTGVGSDTQYF
CDR3 DNA: TGTGCCATCAGCCCGACAGGGGTGGGGTCAGATACGCAGTATTTT

clone size: -
D gene: -
V gene: TRBV30
J gene: TRBJ2-1
CDR3 protein: CAWSSQDNEQFF
CDR3 DNA: TGTGCCTGGAGTTCTCAGGACAATGAGCAGTTCTTC

clone size: -
D gene: -
V gene: TRBV7-9
J gene: TRBJ2-7
CDR3 protein: CASSLSTASYEQYF
CDR3 DNA: TGTGCCAGCAGCTTAAGTACAGCAAGCTACGAGCAGTACTTC

clone size: -
D gene: TRBD1
V gene: TRBV18
J gene: TRBJ1-2
CDR3 protein: CASSPPGQGAMFAGYTF
CDR3 DNA: TGTGCCAGCTCACCACCGGGACAGGGGGCGATGTTTGCCGGCTACACCTTC

clone size: few
D gene: TRBD1
V gene: TRBV5-6
J gene: TRBJ2-4
CDR3 protein: CASSIPGTGGNIQYF
CDR3 DNA: TGTGCCAGCAGCATTCCCGGGACAGGGGGTAACATTCAGTACTTC

clone size: -
D gene: TRBD2
V gene: TRBV7-3
J gene: TRBJ2-1
CDR3 protein: CASSPGTSGRSSSYNEQFF
CDR3 DNA: TGTGCCAGCAGCCCTGGGACTAGCGGGAGGTCTAGCTCCTACAATGAGCAGTTCTTC

clone size: once
D gene: -
V gene: TRBV2
J gene: TRBJ1-3
CDR3 protein: CASRGGAGNTIYF
CDR3 DNA: TGTGCCAGCAGGGGCGGGGCTGGAAACACCATATATTTT

clone size: -
D gene: -
V gene: TRBV25-1
J gene: TRBJ2-7
CDR3 protein: CASSGEGPGVAYEQYF
CDR3 DNA: TGTGCCAGCAGTGGGGAGGGGCCAGGGGTCGCATACGAGCAGTACTTC

clone size: -
D gene: -
V gene: TRBV14
J gene: TRBJ1-2
CDR3 protein: CASSHVPRNYGYTF
CDR3 DNA: TGTGCCAGCAGCCATGTCCCCCGGAACTATGGCTACACCTTC

clone size: -
D gene: TRBD2
V gene: TRBV19
J gene: TRBJ2-7
CDR3 protein: CASSTGLAGSYEQYF
CDR3 DNA: TGTGCCAGTAGTACCGGCCTAGCGGGATCTTACGAGCAGTACTTC

clone size: -
D gene: TRBD2
V gene: TRBV10-3
J gene: TRBJ2-7
CDR3 protein: CAISEGLAGSVQYF
CDR3 DNA: TGTGCCATCAGTGAGGGGCTAGCGGGGAGCGTGCAGTACTTC

clone size: -
D gene: TRBD1
V gene: TRBV28
J gene: TRBJ1-1
CDR3 protein: CASRPGGEIGAFF
CDR3 DNA: TGTGCCAGCAGACCAGGGGGAGAGATTGGAGCTTTCTTT

clone size: -
D gene: TRBD1
V gene: TRBV6-1
J gene: TRBJ1-1
CDR3 protein: CASSEWTGGRTEAFF
CDR3 DNA: TGTGCCAGCAGTGAATGGACAGGGGGCCGCACTGAAGCTTTCTTT

clone size: few
D gene: -
V gene: TRBV28
J gene: TRBJ1-2
CDR3 protein: CASSFRRNYGYTF
CDR3 DNA: TGTGCCAGCAGTTTCCGGCGGAACTATGGCTACACCTTC

clone size: -
D gene: -
V gene: TRBV9
J gene: TRBJ1-6
CDR3 protein: CASSVDSSTANSPLHF
CDR3 DNA: TGTGCCAGCAGCGTGGACAGTTCCACCGCTAATTCACCCCTCCACTTT

clone size: once
D gene: TRBD2
V gene: TRBV6-2/TRBV6-3
J gene: TRBJ2-1
CDR3 protein: CASSPGGISYNEQFF
CDR3 DNA: TGTGCCAGCAGCCCGGGGGGGATCTCCTACAATGAGCAGTTCTTC

clone size: -
D gene: TRBD2
V gene: TRBV7-9
J gene: TRBJ2-1
CDR3 protein: CASSLIAGGASSYNEQFF
CDR3 DNA: TGTGCCAGCAGCTTAATAGCGGGAGGGGCAAGCTCCTACAATGAGCAGTTCTTC

clone size: -
D gene: TRBD1
V gene: TRBV6-5
J gene: TRBJ1-2
CDR3 protein: CASTKDRERYGYTF
CDR3 DNA: TGTGCCAGCACTAAGGACAGGGAACGTTATGGCTACACCTTC

clone size: few
D gene: -
V gene: TRBV7-5
J gene: TRBJ1-1
CDR3 protein: CARSLDRGLAFF
CDR3 DNA: TGTGCCAGAAGCTTGGACAGGGGGCTCGCTTTCTTT

clone size: -
D gene: -
V gene: TRBV6-5
J gene: TRBJ1-2
CDR3 protein: CASSYVGGGYTF
CDR3 DNA: TGTGCCAGCAGTTACGTCGGGGGTGGCTACACCTTC

clone size: -
D gene: -
V gene: TRBV19
J gene: TRBJ1-5
CDR3 protein: CASSTTIQQAQPQHF
CDR3 DNA: TGTGCCAGTAGTACAACAATCCAACAGGCCCAGCCCCAGCATTTT

clone size: -
D gene: TRBD2
V gene: TRBV28
J gene: TRBJ2-3
CDR3 protein: CASIAGGPDTQYF
CDR3 DNA: TGTGCCAGCATAGCGGGAGGGCCAGATACGCAGTATTTT

clone size: -
D gene: TRBD1
V gene: TRBV5-6
J gene: TRBJ1-1
CDR3 protein: CASSFWNRGEGAFF
CDR3 DNA: TGTGCCAGCAGCTTTTGGAACAGGGGCGAGGGAGCTTTCTTT

clone size: -
D gene: -
V gene: TRBV10-2
J gene: TRBJ2-1
CDR3 protein: CASRERRTTAYNEQFF
CDR3 DNA: TGCGCCAGCAGGGAGAGGAGGACTACAGCCTACAATGAGCAGTTCTTC

clone size: once
D gene: TRBD2
V gene: TRBV19
J gene: TRBJ2-1
CDR3 protein: CASSKSGGFHNEQFF
CDR3 DNA: TGTGCCAGTAGTAAGTCGGGAGGTTTTCACAATGAGCAGTTCTTC

clone size: -
D gene: TRBD2
V gene: TRBV18
J gene: TRBJ2-3
CDR3 protein: CASSPGTSGSRDTQYF
CDR3 DNA: TGTGCCAGCTCACCTGGGACTAGCGGGAGTCGGGATACGCAGTATTTT

clone size: -
D gene: -
V gene: TRBV6-5
J gene: TRBJ2-6
CDR3 protein: CASSYSRSSGANVLTF
CDR3 DNA: TGTGCCAGCAGTTACTCGAGGAGCTCTGGGGCCAACGTCCTGACTTTC

clone size: few
D gene: -
V gene: TRBV7-2
J gene: TRBJ1-2
CDR3 protein: CASSLGQANYGYTF
CDR3 DNA: TGTGCCAGCAGCTTAGGGCAAGCTAACTATGGCTACACCTTC

clone size: -
D gene: -
V gene: TRBV6-5
J gene: TRBJ2-1
CDR3 protein: CASRDSLLGEQFF
CDR3 DNA: TGTGCCTCCCGGGACTCGCTACTAGGAGAGCAGTTCTTC

clone size: -
D gene: TRBD1
V gene: TRBV19
J gene: TRBJ1-1
CDR3 protein: CASSSGQGILQAFF
CDR3 DNA: TGTGCCAGTAGTTCAGGACAGGGGATTTTACAAGCTTTCTTT

clone size: -
D gene: -
V gene: TRBV5-6
J gene: TRBJ2-2
CDR3 protein: CASRGRRENTGELFF
CDR3 DNA: TGTGCCAGCAGGGGAAGGAGGGAGAACACCGGGGAGCTGTTTTTT

clone size: -
D gene: TRBD1
V gene: TRBV7-6
J gene: TRBJ1-5
CDR3 protein: CASGGQGKSNQPQHF
CDR3 DNA: TGTGCCAGCGGAGGACAGGGAAAGAGCAATCAGCCCCAGCATTTT

clone size: -
D gene: TRBD2
V gene: TRBV27
J gene: TRBJ2-1
CDR3 protein: CASSQTGTSGRNEQFF
CDR3 DNA: TGTGCCAGCAGTCAGACCGGGACTAGCGGCCGAAATGAGCAGTTCTTC

clone size: -
D gene: TRBD2
V gene: TRBV6-2/TRBV6-3
J gene: TRBJ2-7
CDR3 protein: CASSIAGNSYEQYF
CDR3 DNA: TGTGCCAGCAGCATAGCGGGAAACTCCTACGAGCAGTACTTC

clone size: -
D gene: -
V gene: TRBV15
J gene: TRBJ2-7
CDR3 protein: CATSRDQQETYEQYF
CDR3 DNA: TGTGCCACCAGCAGAGATCAACAGGAGACCTACGAGCAGTACTTC

clone size: -
D gene: -
V gene: TRBV5-1
J gene: TRBJ1-1
CDR3 protein: CASSLATTVIATEAFF
CDR3 DNA: TGCGCCAGCAGCTTGGCTACGACAGTCATCGCCACTGAAGCTTTCTTT

clone size: -
D gene: -
V gene: TRBV30
J gene: TRBJ2-3
CDR3 protein: CAWSVRELGTDTQYF
CDR3 DNA: TGTGCCTGGAGTGTACGGGAGTTAGGCACAGATACGCAGTATTTT

clone size: -
D gene: -
V gene: TRBV9
J gene: TRBJ2-7
CDR3 protein: CASSVALGSYEQYF
CDR3 DNA: TGTGCCAGCAGCGTAGCCCTAGGCTCCTACGAGCAGTACTTC

clone size: -
D gene: TRBD1
V gene: TRBV5-1
J gene: TRBJ1-3
CDR3 protein: CASSIDREYTIYF
CDR3 DNA: TGCGCCAGCAGCATAGACAGGGAGTACACCATATATTTT

clone size: -
D gene: -
V gene: TRBV2
J gene: TRBJ2-7
CDR3 protein: CASSVNYEQYF
CDR3 DNA: TGTGCCAGCAGTGTAAACTACGAGCAGTACTTC